Below, one T cell receptor (beta chain) is given with its context. As originally analysed: Reference gene primer amplification in the assay estimated nucleated cell counts. Measured with immunoSEQ multiplex PCR; TCRdb has only the in-frame clones, and not every one. That table supplies the V and J calls and clone size; D and trimming were determined from the DNA. The table shows around 140,000 clones, with over 80% occurring only once. The CDR3 length is 16 residues. The germline V gene encodes CDR1 LNHDA and CDR2 SQIVND (reference sequence). The V end lost 4 bases, the J end lost 6 bases, and 21 bases lay between the germline ends. The sample is drawn from a study of blood T cell repertoires in COVID-19. Background on the study: Samples representing acute and convalescent COVID-19 were sourced from the United States, Italy and Spain. Sources were T cells, B-cell-depleted T cells, or PBMCs; the material itself was cDNA or gDNA.

The TCR sequence derives from a woman aged 50 to 60 with acute or convalescent COVID-19. Specimen: peripheral blood. The chain uses TRBV19 and TRBJ1-1; possibly TRBD1 for D (6 bases). The CDR3 coding sequence is TGTGCCAGTAGTAAAGTCAATAGGGGGTCAAAGGCTGAAGCTTTCTTT. The encoded protein is CASSKVNRGSKAEAFF.